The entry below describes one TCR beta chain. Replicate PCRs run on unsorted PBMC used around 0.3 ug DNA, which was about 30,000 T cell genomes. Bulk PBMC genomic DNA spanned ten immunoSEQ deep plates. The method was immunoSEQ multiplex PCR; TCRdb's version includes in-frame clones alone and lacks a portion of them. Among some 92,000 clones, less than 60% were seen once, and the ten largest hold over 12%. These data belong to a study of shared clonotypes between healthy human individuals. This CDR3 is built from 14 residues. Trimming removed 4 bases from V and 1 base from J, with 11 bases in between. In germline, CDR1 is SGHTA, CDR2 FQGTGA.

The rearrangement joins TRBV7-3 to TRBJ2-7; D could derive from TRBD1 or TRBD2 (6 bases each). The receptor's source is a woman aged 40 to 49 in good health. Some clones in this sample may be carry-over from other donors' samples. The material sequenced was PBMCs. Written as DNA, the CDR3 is TGTGCCAGCAGCTCCGGGGGCTATTCCTACGAGCAGTACTTC. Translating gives CASSSGGYSYEQYF.